The 15 T cell receptor beta chains reported below all come from one sample, sequenced in a study of blood T cell repertoires in COVID-19 (dated by TCRdb to 2018 to 2021). The method behind the library was the immunoSEQ multiplex PCR assay. TCRdb's version of the immuneACCESS table is confined to in-frame rearrangements and falls short of the full clone set. An unresolved V gene accounts for under half of the shortfall where checked; the remainder is of unknown origin. The sample contains over 200,000 clones, less than 85% of them found a single time. The top ten hold about 8.3% of the sample. Sequencing was carried out using peripheral blood. Every receptor here comes from an elderly woman with COVID-19, enrolled during active disease.

The chain has TRBV2 and TRBJ1-3; D gene unclear. CDR3 length: 14 amino acids. Germline V gene data show CDR1 as SNHLY and CDR2 as FYNNEI. Trimming stripped 8 bases from V and 7 bases from J, with 18 bases between. The CDR3 DNA is TGTGCCAGCGGAGTAGTGCCAGCCGGGAACACCATATATTTT. It is translated as CASGVVPAGNTIYF.

The chain has TRBV6-5 and TRBJ1-3, with 7 bases fitting TRBD1. This CDR3 spans 15 amino acids. CDR1 and CDR2 from the germline V gene are MNHEY and SVGAGI. The ends lost 5 bases at V and 2 bases at J; junction bases unmatched: 6. The DNA for the CDR3 is TGTGCCAGCAGTCGACAGGGTATGACTGGAAACACCATATATTTT. Translated: CASSRQGMTGNTIYF.

The chain joins TRBV29-1 to TRBJ2-2; D call uncertain. The CDR3 extends over 13 amino acids. Germline loops: CDR1 SQVTM, CDR2 ANQGSEA. Between the trimmed V and J ends, which lost 3 bases and 0 bases, there was a span of 5 bases. In DNA, the CDR3 is TGCAGCGTTGAGGCAGCGAACACCGGGGAGCTGTTTTTT. Translating gives CSVEAANTGELFF.

V is TRBV3-1 (or the pseudogene TRBV3-2) and J is TRBJ1-1, with 8 bases identical to TRBD1. Germline values: CDR1 LGHDT, CDR2 YNNKEL (reference sequence). This CDR3 has 13 residues. With V trimmed by 1 base and J by 9 bases, 4 bases remained unmatched. The CDR3 coding sequence is TGTGCCAGCAGCCAAGTGAGGACAGGGCAAGCTTTCTTT. This gives the protein CASSQVRTGQAFF.

The genes are TRBV11-2 and TRBJ1-2; no firm D call. Germline V gene sequence: CDR1 SGHAT, CDR2 FQNNGV. V was trimmed by 3 bases and J by 2 bases, leaving 7 bases between them. The CDR3 extends over 13 amino acids. CDR3 sequence (DNA): TGTGCCAGCAGCTTTAACAGCAACTATGGCTACACCTTC. Protein: CASSFNSNYGYTF.

The gene calls are TRBV9 and TRBJ2-3; 12 bases line up with TRBD2. This CDR3 region has 15 residues. V shed 4 bases, J shed 5 bases, and the junction held 5 bases outside the gene matches. Germline-derived CDR1 and CDR2 are SGDLS and YYNGEE. The CDR3 region has the DNA TGTGCCAGCAGCCTAGCGGGAGGGCCAGGAGATACGCAGTATTTT. Protein: CASSLAGGPGDTQYF.

This clone was seen more than once but under ten times. V usage is TRBV6-5 and J usage is TRBJ1-2; D ambiguous. CDR3 size: 12 residues. V was cut by 6 bases and J by 2 bases, with 7 bases left in between. The germline CDR1 and CDR2 sequences are MNHEY and SVGAGI. The CDR3 region has the DNA TGTGCCAGCAGCCCCGGGAACTATGGCTACACCTTC. It yields the protein CASSPGNYGYTF.

The V call is TRBV5-4, the J call TRBJ2-7; 8 nucleotides align to TRBD2. The junction had 12 bases not matched to a gene; V was cut back by 7 bases and J by 3 bases. Germline V gene data show CDR1 as SGHNT and CDR2 as YYREEE (reference sequence). This CDR3 spans 15 amino acids. CDR3: CASGYLPGTSYEQYF. For the CDR3, the DNA is TGTGCCAGCGGGTACCTTCCGGGGACTAGCTACGAGCAGTACTTC. The entire variable domain, with the rest obtained from reference TRBV5-4 and TRBJ2-7, is as follows: ETGVTQSPTHLIKTRGQQVTLRCSSQSGHNTVSWYQQALGQGPQFIFQYYREEENGRGNFPPRFSGLQFPNYSSELNVNALELDDSALYLCASGYLPGTSYEQYFGPGTRLTVT.

This clone occurred a few times. This sequence joins TRBV5-4 and TRBJ1-6; possible D gene TRBD1, 5 bases. The germline V and J ends were trimmed by 1 base and 5 bases, with 10 bases remaining between them. The CDR3 has 15 residues. Germline values: CDR1 SGHNT, CDR2 YYREEE (reference sequence). The CDR3 here is CASSLPGGNNSPLHF. CDR3 DNA: TGTGCCAGCAGCTTGCCGGGGGGTAATAATTCACCCCTCCACTTT.

The gene calls are TRBV19 and TRBJ2-3; D call uncertain. The CDR3 is 13 residues long. The ends were cut back, 3 bases at V and 6 bases at J, with 10 bases in the middle. Germline V gene sequence: CDR1 LNHDA, CDR2 SQIVND (reference sequence). CDR3 bases: TGTGCCAGTAGTATTCGGCACTACGATACGCAGTATTTT. This gives the protein CASSIRHYDTQYF.

This sequence joins TRBV3-1 (or the pseudogene TRBV3-2) and TRBJ1-1; a weak D match, TRBD1 (5 bases). Deletions cut 6 bases from V and 1 base from J, with 18 bases between. Per germline, CDR1 LGHDT and CDR2 YNNKEL (reference sequence). This CDR3 region has 16 residues. The CDR3: CASRSDGGGPNTEAFF. CDR3 sequence (DNA): TGTGCCAGCAGAAGCGACGGGGGGGGACCGAACACTGAAGCTTTCTTT.

The chain uses TRBV12-3 or TRBV12-4 and TRBJ2-3; possibly TRBD1 for D (5 bases). This CDR3 comprises 12 residues. The V and J ends lost 7 bases and 4 bases respectively, with 9 bases between them. CDR3 sequence: CASTWGPDTQYF. The CDR3 DNA sequence: TGTGCCAGCACTTGGGGCCCAGATACGCAGTATTTT.

The rearrangement joins TRBV19 to TRBJ1-3, with 7 bases fitting TRBD1. V gave up 4 bases and J gave up 2 bases; unmatched junction bases: 5. CDR1 is LNHDA and CDR2 is SQIVND in the germline V gene (reference sequence). This CDR3 has 15 amino acids. The CDR3 is CASSRGDRAGNTIYF. The CDR3 DNA reads TGTGCCAGTAGTAGGGGCGACAGGGCTGGAAACACCATATATTTT.

The chain employs TRBV29-1 and TRBJ1-2; D is uncertain. This CDR3 spans 15 amino acids. Trimming pared 2 bases from V and 3 bases from J, leaving 16 bases between. Germline V gives CDR1 SQVTM, CDR2 ANQGSEA. CDR3 sequence: CSVEPHGLRDYGYTF. The CDR3 DNA is TGCAGCGTTGAACCCCATGGACTGAGGGACTATGGCTACACCTTC.

The V gene is TRBV29-1, the J gene TRBJ1-2; TRBD1 might be the D (5 bases). CDR1 and CDR2 from the germline V gene are SQVTM and ANQGSEA. The CDR3 has 14 residues. Trimming shortened V by 6 bases and J by 2 bases, and 16 bases separated the two germline ends. The CDR3 spells CSVGTGQWNYGYTF. The CDR3 DNA reads TGCAGCGTCGGTACTGGACAATGGAACTATGGCTACACCTTC. The whole variable domain, filled in from reference TRBV29-1 and TRBJ1-2, reads SAVISQKPSRDICQRGTSLTIQCQVDSQVTMMFWYRQQPGQSLTLIATANQGSEATYESGFVIDKFPISRPNLTFSTLTVSNMSPEDSSIYLCSVGTGQWNYGYTFGSGTRLTVV.